This T cell receptor beta chain was identified during a study of T-cell reconstitution after alpha-beta-depleted transplantation in children. Broader study findings: Hyperexpanded clones declined; after one year, newly produced T cells mostly supplied diversity. Expanded graft clones numbering several hundred reportedly gave rise to alpha-beta T cells about two months after transplant.

Preparing the TCRbeta library involved the use of unique molecular identifiers. Using its own MiXCR run on the PCR reads, TCRdb lists one record per CDR3 protein. The data show about 500,000 distinct CDR3 sequences, approximately 10% seen once. This clonotype was seen many times. Its target is unknown. Germline V CDR1 and CDR2: MDHEN, SYDVKM. V dropped 5 bases and J dropped 0 bases, with 17 bases sitting between them. This CDR3 is built from 16 residues. The genes are TRBV28 and TRBJ2-7; TRBD2 is a possible D gene (6 bases). The sequencing used PBMCs, mostly from graft donor cells, collected 180 days after TCRalphabeta/CD19-depleted stem cell transplant. The sequence was obtained from a female patient aged 2-9 years who had a stem cell transplant for aplastic anemia, so the T cells may come from the graft donor. CDR3: CASSALAGRSSYEQYF. The DNA for the CDR3 is TGTGCCAGCAGTGCTCTGGCGGGAAGGAGCTCCTACGAGCAGTACTTC.